Below, 9 T cell receptor beta chains from the same sample are listed, as sequenced in a study of T cells in women clearing cervical HPV infection (dated by TCRdb to the late 2010s). Library construction relied on the immunoSEQ multiplex PCR assay. TCRdb's version of the immuneACCESS table is confined to in-frame rearrangements and falls short of the full clone set. An unresolved V gene accounts for under half of the shortfall where checked; the remainder is of unknown origin. The table kept for this sample lists over 15,000 clones. The ten largest clones represent roughly 3% of the sample. Sequences were obtained from blood buffy coat. The receptors derive from a woman between 18 and 70 years old with a cervical HPV16 infection that either progressed to CIN3+ or cleared (not recorded which).

For this clone: Coverage ceases 3 residues before the CDR3 finishes, and the germline J gene fills in the end. V and J are TRBV4-2 and TRBJ2-5, with TRBD2 identical over 8 bases. Germline V CDR1 and CDR2: LGHNA, YNFKEQ. The CDR3 spans 15 residues. The J segment lost 2 bases and the V segment lost 5 bases, leaving 7 bases of the junction unmatched. The sequenced part of the CDR3 DNA is TGTGCCAGCAGCTTCGGGCTAGCGGGTCAAGAGACC. Its protein is CASSFGLAGQET. The full-length CDR3 reads as CASSFGLAGQETQYF.

Points on this clone: The read is 3 residues too short to cover the CDR3 end, so that end is filled in from the germline J gene. The V call is TRBV30, the J call TRBJ2-1, with 12 bases identical to TRBD2. The CDR3 has 15 amino acids. Germline CDR1 GTSNPN, CDR2 SVGIG (reference sequence). Unmatched junction bases numbered 2, after V lost 1 base and J lost 4 bases. Here the CDR3 reads CAWSELAGGYNEQFF. The sequenced part of the CDR3 DNA is TGTGCCTGGAGTGAACTAGCGGGGGGTTACAATGAG.

About this clone: With the read ending 3 residues before the CDR3 end, the germline J gene is used to fill in that end. This chain joins TRBV28 and TRBJ2-3, with D possibly being TRBD2 (6 bases). The CDR3 has 15 amino acids. Per germline, CDR1 MDHEN and CDR2 SYDVKM. V dropped 4 bases and J dropped 2 bases, with 13 bases sitting between them. This chain's CDR3 is CASSSGGANTDTQYF. The covered CDR3 bases are TGTGCCAGCAGTTCGGGCGGGGCCAACACAGATACG.

Concerning this clone itself: The CDR3 extends 3 residues past the end of the read, so its final part is completed from the germline J gene. The V gene is TRBV7-9, the J gene TRBJ2-3, with 7 nucleotides matching TRBD2. V dropped 8 bases and J dropped 0; count of bases not matched to a gene: 8. The CDR3 loop spans 15 amino acids. Germline CDR1 is SEHNR and CDR2 is FQNEAQ (reference sequence). The DNA read from the CDR3 is TGTGCCAGCGGACGAGGCGGGGGAAGCACAGATACG. The encoded protein is CASGRGGGSTDT. The full CDR3 sequence reads CASGRGGGSTDTQYF.

A remark on this clone: The observed sequence ends 3 residues before the CDR3 terminus, with the missing tail filled in from the germline J gene. The chain joins TRBV20-1 to TRBJ2-5, with a possible D match to TRBD2 (7 bases). V lost 0 bases, J lost 7 bases, and 18 bases lay in between. The CDR3 extends over 15 amino acids. Germline-derived CDR1 and CDR2 are DFQATT and SNEGSKA (reference sequence). This chain's CDR3 is CSARDRRGQTGTQYF. The covered CDR3 bases are TGCAGTGCTAGAGATCGGCGGGGGCAAACCGGGACC.

Details on this clone: The read ends 3 residues before the CDR3 terminus; that terminus is restored from the germline J gene. J is TRBJ2-2 and V is TRBV4-1, with TRBD2 identical over 7 bases. With 1 base clipped from V and 0 bases from J, the junction kept 5 bases outside the gene matches. Germline V gene data show CDR1 as MGHRA and CDR2 as YSYEKL. The CDR3 covers 17 residues. The CDR3 DNA, read in part, is TGCGCCAGCAGCCAAGTTGACCTAGCGGCGAACACCGGGGAG. Translating gives CASSQVDLAANTGE. The full CDR3 protein reads CASSQVDLAANTGELFF.

With respect to this clone: The sequence runs out 3 residues before the end of the CDR3; the remainder is reconstructed from the germline J gene. The chain carries TRBV7-6 and TRBJ1-4, with a weak D call TRBD1 (6 bases). CDR1 SGHVS and CDR2 FNYEAQ come from the germline V gene. CDR3 length: 16 residues. The V and J ends lost 5 bases and 7 bases respectively, with 20 bases between them. CDR3 sequence: CASSPYDGGAAEKLFF. CDR3 bases read: TGTGCCAGCAGCCCGTACGACGGGGGGGCGGCTGAAAAA.

The CDR3 protein is CASSPTGTYEAFF. The sequenced CDR3 bases are TGTGCCAGCAGCCCGACTGGTACCTACGAG. The rearrangement uses TRBV7-9 and TRBJ1-1; D is ambiguous. From the germline J gene comes the end of the CDR3, since the read stops 3 residues before it. The CDR3 has 13 residues. Germline CDR1 and CDR2: SEHNR and FQNEAQ (reference sequence).

A note on this clone: From the germline J gene comes the end of the CDR3, since the read stops 3 residues before it. The chain employs TRBV19 and TRBJ1-4, with TRBD1 identical over 8 bases. Germline V gene lookup returns CDR1 LNHDA and CDR2 SQIVND (reference sequence). There are 14 residues in the CDR3. V shed 4 bases, J shed 8 bases, and the junction held 6 bases outside the gene matches. CDR3 amino acids: CASSTRGLGEKLFF. Partial CDR3 DNA: TGTGCCAGTAGTACCAGGGGGCTTGGAGAAAAA.